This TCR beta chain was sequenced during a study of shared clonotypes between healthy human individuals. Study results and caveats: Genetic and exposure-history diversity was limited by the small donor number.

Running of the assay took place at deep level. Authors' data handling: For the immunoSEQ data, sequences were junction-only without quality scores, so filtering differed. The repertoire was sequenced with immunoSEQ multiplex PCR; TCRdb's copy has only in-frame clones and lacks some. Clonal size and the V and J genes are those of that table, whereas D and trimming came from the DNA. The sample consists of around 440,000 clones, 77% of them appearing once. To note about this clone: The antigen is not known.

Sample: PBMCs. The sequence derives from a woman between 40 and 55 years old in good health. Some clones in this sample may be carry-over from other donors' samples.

CDR3 in DNA: TGCGCCAGCAGGGGAGCGTCTTACACAGATACGCAGTATTTT. This gives the protein CASRGASYTDTQYF. This rearrangement joins TRBV5-1 to TRBJ2-3; tentative D call: TRBD2 (5 bases). Germline lookup yields CDR1 SGHRS and CDR2 YFSETQ. The length of the CDR3 is 14 residues. Trimming removed 5 bases at V and 2 bases at J, with 12 bases between.